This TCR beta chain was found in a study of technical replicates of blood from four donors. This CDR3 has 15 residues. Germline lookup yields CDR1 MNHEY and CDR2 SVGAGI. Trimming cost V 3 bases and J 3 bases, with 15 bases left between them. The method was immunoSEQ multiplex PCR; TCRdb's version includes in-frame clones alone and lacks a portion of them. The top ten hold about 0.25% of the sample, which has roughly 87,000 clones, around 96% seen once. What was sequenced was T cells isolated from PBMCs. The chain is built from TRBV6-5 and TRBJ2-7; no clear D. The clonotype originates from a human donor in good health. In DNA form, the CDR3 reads TGTGCCAGCAGTTATACCGCCCAGGTGGGCTACGAGCAGTACTTC. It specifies CASSYTAQVGYEQYF.